Below are 19 T cell receptor beta chains sequenced from a single sample in a study of T cell clonotyping in hematopoietic cell transplantation. The time point here: recipient sample about 28 days before transplant, after cytoreduction. The assay was immunoSEQ multiplex PCR, and TCRdb's table has in-frame clones only and misses some. The sample has more than 9,000 clones, roughly 84% seen once. This material consisted of peripheral blood mononuclear cells, taken before stem cell transplant. Receptors originate from a woman between 45 and 60 years old with chronic myeloid leukemia. Some clones in this sample may be carry-over from other donors' samples.

The chain combines TRBV11-1 with TRBJ1-1; D is unresolved. Germline V CDR1 and CDR2: SGHAT, FQDESV (reference sequence). V was clipped by 5 bases and J by 11 bases, with 15 bases between them. The CDR3 covers 12 residues. CDR3 nucleotide sequence: TGTGCCAGCAGCCGCCCAGGTGGAACCGCTTTCTTT. Translating it yields CASSRPGGTAFF.

This clone was recorded only once. The chain joins TRBV27 to TRBJ2-1, with D possibly matching TRBD2 (5 bases). This CDR3 spans 14 amino acids. V was pared by 0 bases and J by 3 bases, with 6 bases between. Germline V lookup: CDR1 MNHEY, CDR2 SMNVEV (reference sequence). The CDR3 is CASSLSGLYNEQFF. The CDR3 DNA sequence: TGTGCCAGCAGTTTATCAGGACTCTACAATGAGCAGTTCTTC.

CDR3 loop: CASSTGALTGNTEAFF. The CDR3 DNA is TGTGCCAGCAGTACGGGAGCCCTCACAGGGAACACTGAAGCTTTCTTT. This chain uses TRBV28 with TRBJ1-1, with TRBD1 as a possible D gene (5 bases). Trimming removed 5 bases from V and 1 base from J, with 17 bases in between. Germline V gives CDR1 MDHEN, CDR2 SYDVKM. The CDR3 extends over 16 amino acids.

The chain is built from TRBV5-1 and TRBJ2-1; D remains unclear. The V end lost 6 bases, the J end lost 0 bases, and 13 bases lay between the germline ends. Germline assignment: CDR1 SGHRS and CDR2 YFSETQ. The CDR3 contains 15 residues. The CDR3 DNA is TGCGCCAGCACCCGCCTACAGTCCTCCTACAATGAGCAGTTCTTC. Protein product: CASTRLQSSYNEQFF. Full variable domain (rest looked up from reference TRBV5-1 and TRBJ2-1): KAGVTQTPRYLIKTRGQQVTLSCSPISGHRSVSWYQQTPGQGLQFLFEYFSETQRNKGNFPGRFSGRQFSNSRSEMNVSTLELGDSALYLCASTRLQSSYNEQFFGPGTRLTVL.

The chain couples TRBV6-1 to TRBJ2-7; D not resolved. This CDR3 comprises 12 residues. V was pared by 6 bases and J by 3 bases, with 9 bases between. CDR1 and CDR2 (germline): MNHNS, SASEGT. The CDR3 sequence: CASRQRDYEQYF. Written as DNA, the CDR3 is TGTGCCAGCAGGCAAAGAGACTACGAGCAGTACTTC.

The rearrangement links TRBV7-8 to TRBJ2-6; the D gene is possibly TRBD1 (6 bases). CDR1 is SGHVS, CDR2 FQNEAQ, per germline. V lost 5 bases and J lost 2, with 13 bases in between. This CDR3 has 16 amino acids. For the CDR3, the DNA is TGTGCCAGCAGCAGAGCCAACAGGGCTGGGGCCAACGTCCTGACTTTC. Translating it yields CASSRANRAGANVLTF.

V is TRBV5-8 and J is TRBJ1-5; no firm D call. Germline CDR1 SGHTS, CDR2 YDEGEE. The CDR3 length is 12 residues. The V and J ends lost 6 bases and 2 bases respectively, with 6 bases between them. CDR3 sequence (DNA): TGTGCCAGCATCCCCGGCAATCAGCCCCAGCATTTT. It translates to CASIPGNQPQHF.

This chain links TRBV4-3 with TRBJ1-2, with D possibly TRBD1 on 5 matching bases. V gave up 4 bases and J gave up 5 bases, with 14 bases separating them. The CDR3 runs 14 residues. The germline V gene has CDR1 LGHNA and CDR2 YSLEER. The CDR3 is CASSRSGREYGYTF. In nucleotides, the CDR3 is TGCGCCAGCAGCCGAAGCGGCAGGGAGTATGGCTACACCTTC.

The CDR3 is CASSPRLGNEQYF. CDR3 coding DNA: TGTGCCAGCAGCCCTCGACTGGGAAACGAGCAGTACTTC. The V call is TRBV7-2, the J call TRBJ2-7; D is ambiguous. The V gene lost 5 bases and the J gene lost 5 bases, with 13 bases spanning the gap. The CDR3 totals 13 residues. Germline V gene lookup returns CDR1 SGHTA and CDR2 FQGNSA.

This chain's CDR3 is CASSPPRGLAGTGYEQYF. CDR3 nucleotide sequence: TGTGCCAGTAGTCCCCCGAGAGGACTAGCGGGAACAGGATACGAGCAGTACTTC. V and J are TRBV19 and TRBJ2-7; 12 bases line up with TRBD2. CDR3 length: 18 amino acids. The V and J ends lost 5 bases and 4 bases, in that order; junction bases with no gene match: 15. In germline, CDR1 is LNHDA, CDR2 SQIVND (reference sequence).

V and J are TRBV29-1 and TRBJ2-5; D may be TRBD1 (6 bases). Looked up from germline, CDR1 is SQVTM and CDR2 is ANQGSEA. The CDR3 runs to 13 residues. Trimming removed 6 bases from V and 1 base from J, with 12 bases in between. CDR3 sequence: CSVLRTVQETQYF. DNA of the CDR3: TGCAGCGTCTTAAGGACAGTCCAAGAGACCCAGTACTTC.

The rearrangement links TRBV7-9 to TRBJ2-7; D may correspond to TRBD1 or TRBD2 (5 bases each). Germline CDR1 and CDR2: SEHNR and FQNEAQ (reference sequence). There are 12 residues in the CDR3. The germline V and J ends were trimmed by 2 bases and 6 bases, with 8 bases remaining between them. CDR3 residues: CASSLPGSEQYF. The CDR3, as DNA: TGTGCCAGCAGCTTACCAGGGAGCGAGCAGTACTTC.

This chain connects TRBV5-1 to TRBJ2-2, with 13 bases matching TRBD2. The CDR3 loop spans 20 amino acids. Per germline, CDR1 SGHRS and CDR2 YFSETQ. V was clipped by 4 bases and J by 3 bases; unmatched bases: 15. The CDR3 sequence: CASSPIRTSGSRAHTGELFF. The CDR3, as DNA: TGCGCCAGCAGCCCGATAAGGACTAGCGGGAGTCGGGCGCACACCGGGGAGCTGTTTTTT.

Note on this clone: The junction departs from germline at one end; a sequencing error may be responsible. The chain carries TRBV2 and TRBJ1-2; 7 nucleotides line up with TRBD1. Germline CDR1 and CDR2: SNHLY and FYNNEI. The CDR3 is 13 amino acids. The CDR3 reads CLSRPDRQDGYTF. CDR3 sequence (DNA): TGCTTAAGTAGGCCGGACAGGCAGGATGGCTACACCTTC.

V usage is TRBV29-1 and J usage is TRBJ1-1, with TRBD1 identical over 8 bases. Germline assignment: CDR1 SQVTM and CDR2 ANQGSEA. Trimming at V came to 3 bases and at J to 0 bases, leaving 6 bases not matched to a gene. This CDR3 is 15 amino acids long. CDR3 bases: TGCAGCGTTGACGGGGCAGGGGGCGTGAACACTGAAGCTTTCTTT. As protein: CSVDGAGGVNTEAFF.

The CDR3 coding sequence is TGTGCCAGCACGGCTAGCGGGGGGACCGGGGAGCTGTTTTTT. Protein sequence: CASTASGGTGELFF. The chain uses TRBV2 and TRBJ2-2; 11 positions match TRBD2. CDR3 length: 14 amino acids. From germline, CDR1 is SNHLY and CDR2 FYNNEI. The trim removed 7 bases at V and 5 bases at J, leaving 3 bases unmatched.

CDR3 sequence (DNA): TGTGCCAGCAGCTTAACCCCCGGGACAGGGGGCGAAGCTTTCTTT. This gives the protein CASSLTPGTGGEAFF. This rearrangement joins TRBV7-3 to TRBJ1-1, with TRBD1 identical over 12 bases. Germline V gene lookup returns CDR1 SGHTA and CDR2 FQGTGA. The V segment lost 0 bases and the J segment 8 bases; nucleotides outside the gene matches: 4. This CDR3 has 15 residues.

This clone has just one count. The rearrangement links TRBV11-2 to TRBJ1-4; 9 bases map to TRBD1. V shed 1 base, J shed 5 bases, and the junction held 5 bases outside the gene matches. Germline V lookup: CDR1 SGHAT, CDR2 FQNNGV. The CDR3 contains 16 residues. The CDR3 sequence: CASSLATGTGNEKLFF. CDR3 in DNA: TGTGCCAGCAGCTTAGCGACCGGGACAGGGAATGAAAAACTGTTTTTT.

The genes are TRBV4-3 and TRBJ1-2; D unclear. The CDR3 loop spans 14 amino acids. V was cut by 0 bases and J by 13 bases, with 18 bases left in between. Looked up from germline, CDR1 is LGHNA and CDR2 is YSLEER. CDR3 amino acids: CASSQEGNLWLLTF. CDR3 DNA: TGCGCCAGCAGCCAAGAGGGGAATCTATGGCTTCTCACCTTC.